This T cell receptor (beta chain) was found in a study of T cell repertoires in cytomegalovirus infection. Across the study: HLA-B-restricted CMV epitopes that are well studied were used alongside recently identified HLA-C-restricted ones. An indication of both CMV infection and matching HLA type came from public TCR beta signatures. Study findings and constraints: Pooled public TCR beta family frequency picked out CMV carriers with the relevant HLA. HLA-C-restricted CMV clonotypes gave the most frequent clonotype in two of eight donors.

CDR1 is SNHLY and CDR2 is FYNNEI in the germline V gene. Trimming left V 3 bases short and J 4 bases short, with 15 bases between. CDR3 length: 15 amino acids. This clonotype has only a few counts. Its antigen is currently unknown. A single record per CDR3 protein comes from TCRdb applying MiXCR to the reads. The sample has about 150,000 distinct CDR3 sequences, roughly a third seen once; the top ten hold roughly 50%. This specimen was CD8+ T cells from cultured PBMCs, taken from culture after CMV antigen stimulation. The receptor's source is a human donor in good health (CMV status not recorded). Some clones in this sample may be carry-over from other donors' samples. This chain joins TRBV2 and TRBJ1-2; D unclear. CDR3 bases: TGTGCCAGCAGTGATACGGCAGATACTCCCTATGGCTACACCTTC. Translating it yields CASSDTADTPYGYTF. Combining the CDR3 with reference TRBV2 and TRBJ1-2 gives the whole variable domain EPEVTQTPSHQVTQMGQEVILRCVPISNHLYFYWYRQILGQKVEFLVSFYNNEISEKSEIFDDQFSVERPDGSNFTLKIRSTKLEDSAMYFCASSDTADTPYGYTFGSGTRLTVV.